One sample yielded the 4 T cell receptor beta chains listed below, sequenced in a study of T cells after yellow fever vaccination. TCRdb reprocessed the 5' RACE reads via MiXCR and lists one record per CDR3 protein. The sample consists of approximately 550,000 distinct CDR3 sequences, roughly 14% of them appearing once. Material: PBMCs, obtained on the day of the yellow fever booster vaccination. These receptors all come from a man aged 25-40 years who received the YFV17D yellow fever vaccine.

In this sample, this clonotype turned up a few times. The gene calls are TRBV25-1 and TRBJ1-2; weak D call: TRBD1 (5 bases). Germline lookup yields CDR1 MGHDK and CDR2 SYGVNS. Trimming shortened V by 1 base and J by 4 bases, and 7 bases separated the two germline ends. The CDR3 is made up of 13 amino acids. CDR3 DNA: TGTGCCAGCAGTGAATTTGGGGGCTATGGCTACACCTTC. Encoded protein: CASSEFGGYGYTF.

A few counts support this clonotype. The rearrangement uses TRBV6-5 and TRBJ2-3; D gene ambiguous. V shed 0 bases and J shed 5 bases, with 15 bases lying between them. This CDR3 has 16 residues. Germline lookup yields CDR1 MNHEY and CDR2 SVGAGI. Here the CDR3 DNA reads TGTGCCAGCAGTTACTCCCAAGGCCCCATCGGAGATACGCAGTATTTT. Protein: CASSYSQGPIGDTQYF.

Of note for this clonotype: A much bigger clone sits one base away, suggesting this may be a read error. The rearrangement links TRBV28 to TRBJ2-1; 8 nucleotides line up with TRBD1. CDR1 and CDR2 from the germline V gene are MDHEN and SYDVKM. This CDR3 region has 15 residues. The DNA of the CDR3 is TGTGCCAGCAGTTTGGGGGACAGGCTAGGGAATGAGCGGTTCTTC. This translates into CASSLGDRLGNERFF.

The chain recombines TRBV11-3 with TRBJ2-1, with D possibly matching TRBD1 (6 bases). CDR1 and CDR2 from the germline V gene are SGHNT and YENEEA. V was shortened by 0 bases and J by 0 bases, with 9 bases between the two germline ends. The CDR3 has 16 amino acids. The CDR3 DNA is TGTGCCAGCAGCTTAGAGGGACAAAGCTCCTACAATGAGCAGTTCTTC. This translates into CASSLEGQSSYNEQFF.